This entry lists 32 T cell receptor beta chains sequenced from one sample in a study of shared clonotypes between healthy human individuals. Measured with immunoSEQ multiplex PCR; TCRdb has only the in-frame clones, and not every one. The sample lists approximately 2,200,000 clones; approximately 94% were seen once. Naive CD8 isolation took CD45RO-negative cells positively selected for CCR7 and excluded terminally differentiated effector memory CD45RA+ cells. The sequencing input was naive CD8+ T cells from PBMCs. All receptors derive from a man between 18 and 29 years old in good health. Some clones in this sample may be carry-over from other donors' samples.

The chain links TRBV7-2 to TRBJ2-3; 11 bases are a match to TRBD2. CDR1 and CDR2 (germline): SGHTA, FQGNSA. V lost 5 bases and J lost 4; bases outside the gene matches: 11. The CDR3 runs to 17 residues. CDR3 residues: CASSPRGLAGGSDTQYF. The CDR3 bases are TGTGCCAGCAGCCCTAGGGGCCTAGCGGGAGGTTCAGATACGCAGTATTTT.

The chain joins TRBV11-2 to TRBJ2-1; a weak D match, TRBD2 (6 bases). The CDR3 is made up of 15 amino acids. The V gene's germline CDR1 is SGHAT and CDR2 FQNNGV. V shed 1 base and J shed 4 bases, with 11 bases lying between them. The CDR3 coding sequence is TGTGCCAGCAGCTTAGGACTAGATAAATACAATGAGCAGTTCTTC. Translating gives CASSLGLDKYNEQFF. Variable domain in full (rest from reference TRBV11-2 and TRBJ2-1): EAGVAQSPRYKIIEKRQSVAFWCNPISGHATLYWYQQILGQGPKLLIQFQNNGVVDDSQLPKDRFSAERLKGVDSTLKIQPAKLEDSAVYLCASSLGLDKYNEQFFGPGTRLTVL.

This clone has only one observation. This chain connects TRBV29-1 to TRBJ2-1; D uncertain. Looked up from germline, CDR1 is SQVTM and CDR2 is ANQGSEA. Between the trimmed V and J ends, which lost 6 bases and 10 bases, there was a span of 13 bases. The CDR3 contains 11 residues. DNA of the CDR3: TGCAGCGTGAGAGCCCCGGAGGAGCAGTTCTTC. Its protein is CSVRAPEEQFF.

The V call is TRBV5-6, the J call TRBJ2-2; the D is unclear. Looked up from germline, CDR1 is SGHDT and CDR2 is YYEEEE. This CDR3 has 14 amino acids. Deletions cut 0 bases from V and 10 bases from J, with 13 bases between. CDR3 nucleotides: TGTGCCAGCAGCTTGGTGGTTTGGGGTCAGGAGCTGTTTTTT. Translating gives CASSLVVWGQELFF.

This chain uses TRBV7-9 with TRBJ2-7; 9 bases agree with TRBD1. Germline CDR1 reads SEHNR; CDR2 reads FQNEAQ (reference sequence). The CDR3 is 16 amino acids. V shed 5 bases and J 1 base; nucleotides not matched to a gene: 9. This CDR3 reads CASSTSDRGSSYEQYF. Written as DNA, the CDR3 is TGTGCCAGCAGCACGTCCGACAGGGGGTCGTCCTACGAGCAGTACTTC.

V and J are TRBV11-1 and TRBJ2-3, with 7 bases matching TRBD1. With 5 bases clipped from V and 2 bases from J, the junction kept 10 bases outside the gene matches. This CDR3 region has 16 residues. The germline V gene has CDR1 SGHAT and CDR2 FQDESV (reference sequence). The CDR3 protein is CASSVMDRYDTDTQYF. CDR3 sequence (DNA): TGTGCCAGCAGCGTCATGGACAGGTACGACACAGATACGCAGTATTTT.

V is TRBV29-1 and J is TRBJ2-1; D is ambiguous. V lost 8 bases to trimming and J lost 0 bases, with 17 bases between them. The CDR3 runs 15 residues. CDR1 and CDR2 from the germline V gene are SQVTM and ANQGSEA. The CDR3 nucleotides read TGCAGCCTCATCGCCAGCGAGAGCTCCTACAATGAGCAGTTCTTC. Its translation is CSLIASESSYNEQFF.

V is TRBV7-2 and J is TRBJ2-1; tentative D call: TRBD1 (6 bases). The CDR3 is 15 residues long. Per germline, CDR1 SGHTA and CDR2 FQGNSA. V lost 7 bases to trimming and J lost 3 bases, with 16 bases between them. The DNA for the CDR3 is TGTGCCAGCACACAGGGCCCGGGTAACTACAATGAGCAGTTCTTC. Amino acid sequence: CASTQGPGNYNEQFF.

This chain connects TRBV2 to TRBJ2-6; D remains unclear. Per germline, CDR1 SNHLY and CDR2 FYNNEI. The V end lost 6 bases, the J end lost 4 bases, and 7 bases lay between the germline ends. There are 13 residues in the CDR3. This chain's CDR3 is CASREPGANVLTF. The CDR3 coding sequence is TGTGCCAGCAGGGAACCCGGGGCCAACGTCCTGACTTTC. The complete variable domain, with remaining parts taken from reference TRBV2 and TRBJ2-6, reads EPEVTQTPSHQVTQMGQEVILRCVPISNHLYFYWYRQILGQKVEFLVSFYNNEISEKSEIFDDQFSVERPDGSNFTLKIRSTKLEDSAMYFCASREPGANVLTFGAGSRLTVL.

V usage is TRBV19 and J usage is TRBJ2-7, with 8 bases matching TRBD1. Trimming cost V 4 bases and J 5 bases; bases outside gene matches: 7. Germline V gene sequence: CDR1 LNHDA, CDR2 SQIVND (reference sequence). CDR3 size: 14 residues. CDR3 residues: CASSSPRGPHEQYF. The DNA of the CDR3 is TGTGCCAGTAGTAGTCCCAGGGGGCCCCACGAGCAGTACTTC.

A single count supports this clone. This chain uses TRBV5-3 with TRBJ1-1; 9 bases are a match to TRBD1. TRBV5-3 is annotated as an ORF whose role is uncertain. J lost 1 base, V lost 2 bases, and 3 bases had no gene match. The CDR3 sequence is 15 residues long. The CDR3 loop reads CARSFPGQGNTEAFF. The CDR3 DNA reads TGTGCCAGAAGCTTTCCGGGACAGGGGAACACTGAAGCTTTCTTT.

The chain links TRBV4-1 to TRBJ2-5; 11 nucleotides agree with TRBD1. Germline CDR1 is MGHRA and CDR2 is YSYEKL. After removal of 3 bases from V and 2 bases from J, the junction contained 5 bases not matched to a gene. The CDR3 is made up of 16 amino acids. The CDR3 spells CASSQTDRGPQETQYF. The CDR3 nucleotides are TGCGCCAGCAGCCAGACGGACAGGGGGCCTCAAGAGACCCAGTACTTC.

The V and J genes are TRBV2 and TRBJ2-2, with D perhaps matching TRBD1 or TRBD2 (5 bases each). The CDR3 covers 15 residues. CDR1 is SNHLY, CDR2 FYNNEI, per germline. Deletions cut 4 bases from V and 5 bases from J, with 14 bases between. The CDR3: CASSGRGVDTGELFF. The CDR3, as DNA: TGTGCCAGCAGTGGGCGAGGGGTGGATACCGGGGAGCTGTTTTTT. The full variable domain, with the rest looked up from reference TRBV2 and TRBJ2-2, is EPEVTQTPSHQVTQMGQEVILRCVPISNHLYFYWYRQILGQKVEFLVSFYNNEISEKSEIFDDQFSVERPDGSNFTLKIRSTKLEDSAMYFCASSGRGVDTGELFFGEGSRLTVL.

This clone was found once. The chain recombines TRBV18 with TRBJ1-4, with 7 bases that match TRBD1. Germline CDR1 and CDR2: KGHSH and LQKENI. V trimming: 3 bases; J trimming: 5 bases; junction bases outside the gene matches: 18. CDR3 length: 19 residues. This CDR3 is CASSPTVVQGERVNEKLFF. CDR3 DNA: TGTGCCAGCTCACCGACGGTGGTGCAGGGGGAGAGAGTCAATGAAAAACTGTTTTTT.

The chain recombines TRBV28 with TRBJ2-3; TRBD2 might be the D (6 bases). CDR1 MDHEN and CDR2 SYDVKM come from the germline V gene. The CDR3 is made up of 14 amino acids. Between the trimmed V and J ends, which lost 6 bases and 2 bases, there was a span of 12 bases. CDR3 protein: CASRAGQVTDTQYF. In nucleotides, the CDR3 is TGTGCCAGCAGGGCGGGGCAGGTCACAGATACGCAGTATTTT.

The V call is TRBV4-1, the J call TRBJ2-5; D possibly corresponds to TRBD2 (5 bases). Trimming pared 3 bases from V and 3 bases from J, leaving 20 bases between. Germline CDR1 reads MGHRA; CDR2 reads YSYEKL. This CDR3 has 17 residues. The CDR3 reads CASSHYEQRKVKETQYF. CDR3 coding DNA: TGCGCCAGCAGCCACTATGAGCAGCGGAAAGTCAAAGAGACCCAGTACTTC.

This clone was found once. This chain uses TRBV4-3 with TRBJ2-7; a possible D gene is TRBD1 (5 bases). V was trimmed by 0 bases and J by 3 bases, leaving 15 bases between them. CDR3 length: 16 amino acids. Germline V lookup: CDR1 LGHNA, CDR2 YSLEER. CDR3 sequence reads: CASSQELGREGYEQYF. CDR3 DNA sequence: TGCGCCAGCAGCCAAGAACTGGGCAGGGAAGGCTACGAGCAGTACTTC.

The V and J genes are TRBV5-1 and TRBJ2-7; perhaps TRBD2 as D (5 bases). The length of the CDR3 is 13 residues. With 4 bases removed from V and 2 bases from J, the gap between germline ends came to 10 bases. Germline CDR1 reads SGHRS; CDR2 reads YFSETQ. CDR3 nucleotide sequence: TGCGCCAGCAGCGAAGACTACCCCTACGAGCAGTACTTC. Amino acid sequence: CASSEDYPYEQYF.

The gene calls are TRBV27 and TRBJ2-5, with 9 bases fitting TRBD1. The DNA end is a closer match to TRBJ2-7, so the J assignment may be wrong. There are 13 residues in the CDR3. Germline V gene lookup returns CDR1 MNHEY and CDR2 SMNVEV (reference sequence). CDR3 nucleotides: TGTGCCAGCAGTCCGGACAGGGGCGGCGAGCAGTACTTC. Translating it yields CASSPDRGGEQYF.

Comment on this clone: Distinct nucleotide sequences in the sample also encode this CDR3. CDR3 protein: CASSLGQGAYEQYF. Here the CDR3 DNA reads TGTGCCAGCAGCTTGGGGCAGGGGGCCTACGAGCAGTACTTC. This chain links TRBV5-6 with TRBJ2-7; TRBD1 agrees at 7 bases. The J segment lost 2 bases and the V segment lost 0 bases, leaving 2 bases of the junction unmatched. CDR3 size: 14 residues. Per germline, CDR1 SGHDT and CDR2 YYEEEE.

This CDR3 is CASSQSWDGGDSNQPQHF. In nucleotides, the CDR3 is TGCGCCAGCAGTCAATCTTGGGACGGGGGAGATAGCAATCAGCCCCAGCATTTT. V and J are TRBV23-1 and TRBJ1-5; D may be TRBD1 (5 bases). TRBV23-1 belongs to the ORF category, with a function that is uncertain. The length of the CDR3 is 18 residues. The V and J ends lost 0 bases and 0 bases respectively, with 15 bases between them.

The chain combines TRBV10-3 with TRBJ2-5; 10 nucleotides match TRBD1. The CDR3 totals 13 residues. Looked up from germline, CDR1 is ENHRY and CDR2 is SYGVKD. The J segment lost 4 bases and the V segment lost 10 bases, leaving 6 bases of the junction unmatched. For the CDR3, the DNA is TGTGCCACCTGGGACAGGGGCGGAGAGACCCAGTACTTC. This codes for CATWDRGGETQYF.

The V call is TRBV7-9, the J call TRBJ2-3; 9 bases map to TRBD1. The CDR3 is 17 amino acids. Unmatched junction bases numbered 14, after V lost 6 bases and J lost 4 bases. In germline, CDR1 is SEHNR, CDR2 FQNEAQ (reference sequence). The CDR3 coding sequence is TGTGCCAGCAGGCCCTTCCGGACAGGGGTCATTTCAGATACGCAGTATTTT. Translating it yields CASRPFRTGVISDTQYF.

This CDR3 reads CASSGGTEQYF. The CDR3 nucleotides are TGTGCCAGCAGCGGCGGGACCGAGCAGTACTTC. J is TRBJ2-7 and V is TRBV5-6, with D possibly matching TRBD2 (6 bases). The CDR3 spans 11 residues. V dropped 4 bases and J dropped 6 bases, with 8 bases sitting between them. The V gene's germline CDR1 is SGHDT and CDR2 YYEEEE.

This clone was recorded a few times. CDR3 coding DNA: TGTGCCAGCAGTTACTCCCGGGGGGGGAGAACTGAAGCTTTCTTT. Encoded protein: CASSYSRGGRTEAFF. V usage is TRBV6-5 and J usage is TRBJ1-1, with D maybe TRBD1 (5 bases). V was pared by 0 bases and J by 5 bases, with 13 bases between. Germline CDR1 is MNHEY and CDR2 is SVGAGI. The CDR3 loop spans 15 amino acids.

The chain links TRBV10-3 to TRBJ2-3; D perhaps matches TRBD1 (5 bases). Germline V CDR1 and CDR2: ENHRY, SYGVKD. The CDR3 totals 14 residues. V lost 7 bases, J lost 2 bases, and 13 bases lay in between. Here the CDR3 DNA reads TGTGCCATCAAGGACACCCAACACACAGATACGCAGTATTTT. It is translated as CAIKDTQHTDTQYF.

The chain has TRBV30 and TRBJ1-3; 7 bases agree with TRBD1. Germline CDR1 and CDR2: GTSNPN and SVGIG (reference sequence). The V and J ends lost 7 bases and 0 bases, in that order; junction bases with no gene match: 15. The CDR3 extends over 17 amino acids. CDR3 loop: CASFPGTETGSGNTIYF. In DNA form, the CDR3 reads TGTGCCTCGTTTCCCGGGACAGAAACGGGCTCTGGAAACACCATATATTTT.

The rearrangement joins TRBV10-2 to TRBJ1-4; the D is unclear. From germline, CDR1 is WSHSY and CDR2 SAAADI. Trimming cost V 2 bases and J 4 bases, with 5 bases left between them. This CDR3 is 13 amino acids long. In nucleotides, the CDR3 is TGCGCCAGCAGTGAGCGCGGTAATGAAAAACTGTTTTTT. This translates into CASSERGNEKLFF.

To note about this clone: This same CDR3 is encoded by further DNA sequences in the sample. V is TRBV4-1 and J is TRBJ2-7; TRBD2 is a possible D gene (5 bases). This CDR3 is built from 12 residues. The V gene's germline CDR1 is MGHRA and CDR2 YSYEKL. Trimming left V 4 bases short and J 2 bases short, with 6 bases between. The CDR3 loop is CASSPGTYEQYF. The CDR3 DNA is TGCGCCAGCAGCCCGGGGACCTACGAGCAGTACTTC.

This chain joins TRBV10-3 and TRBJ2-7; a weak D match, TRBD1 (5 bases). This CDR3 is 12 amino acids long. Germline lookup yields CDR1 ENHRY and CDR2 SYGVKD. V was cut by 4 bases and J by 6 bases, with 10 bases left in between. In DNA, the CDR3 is TGTGCCATCAGTGTAGGGGCTGGCGAGCAGTACTTC. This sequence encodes CAISVGAGEQYF.

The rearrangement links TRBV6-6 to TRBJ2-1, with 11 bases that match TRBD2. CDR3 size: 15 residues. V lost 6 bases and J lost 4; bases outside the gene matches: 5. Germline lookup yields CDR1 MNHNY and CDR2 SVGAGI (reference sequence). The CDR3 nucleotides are TGTGCCAGCAGGAAGACTAGCGGGGCGTACAATGAGCAGTTCTTC. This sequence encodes CASRKTSGAYNEQFF.

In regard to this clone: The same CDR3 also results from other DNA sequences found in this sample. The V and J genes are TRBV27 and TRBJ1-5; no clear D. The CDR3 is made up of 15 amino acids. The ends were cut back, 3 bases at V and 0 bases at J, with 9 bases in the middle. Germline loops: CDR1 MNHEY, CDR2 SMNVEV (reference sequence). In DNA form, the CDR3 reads TGTGCCAGCAGTTTTTTGCGAGATAGCAATCAGCCCCAGCATTTT. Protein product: CASSFLRDSNQPQHF.